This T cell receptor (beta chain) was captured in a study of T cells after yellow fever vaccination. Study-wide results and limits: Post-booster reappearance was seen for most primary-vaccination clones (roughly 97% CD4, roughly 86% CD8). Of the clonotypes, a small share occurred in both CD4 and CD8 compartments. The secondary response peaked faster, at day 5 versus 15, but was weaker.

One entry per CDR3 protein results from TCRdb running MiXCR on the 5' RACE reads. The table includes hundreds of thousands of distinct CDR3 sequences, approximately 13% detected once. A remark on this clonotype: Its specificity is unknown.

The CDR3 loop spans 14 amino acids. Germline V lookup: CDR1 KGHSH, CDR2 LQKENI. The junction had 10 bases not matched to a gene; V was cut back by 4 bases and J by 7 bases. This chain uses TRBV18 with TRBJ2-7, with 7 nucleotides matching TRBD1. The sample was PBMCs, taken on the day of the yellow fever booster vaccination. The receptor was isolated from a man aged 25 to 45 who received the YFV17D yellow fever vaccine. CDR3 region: CASSRADRVGEQYF. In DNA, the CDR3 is TGTGCCAGCTCACGCGCCGACAGGGTTGGGGAGCAGTACTTC.